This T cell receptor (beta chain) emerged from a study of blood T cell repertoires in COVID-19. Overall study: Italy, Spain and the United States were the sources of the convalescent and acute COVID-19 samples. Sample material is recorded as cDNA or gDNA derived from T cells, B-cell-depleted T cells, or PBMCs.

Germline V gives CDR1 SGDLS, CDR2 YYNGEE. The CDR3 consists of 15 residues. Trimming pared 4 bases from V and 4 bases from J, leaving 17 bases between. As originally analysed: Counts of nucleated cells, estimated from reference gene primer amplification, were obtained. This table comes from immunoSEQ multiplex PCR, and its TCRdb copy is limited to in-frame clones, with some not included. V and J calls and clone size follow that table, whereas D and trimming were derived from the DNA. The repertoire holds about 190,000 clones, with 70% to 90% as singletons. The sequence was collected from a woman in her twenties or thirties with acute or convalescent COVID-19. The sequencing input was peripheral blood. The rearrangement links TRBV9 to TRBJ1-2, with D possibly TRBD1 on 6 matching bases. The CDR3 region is CASSPKGGRGYGYTF. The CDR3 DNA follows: TGTGCCAGCAGCCCCAAAGGGGGAAGGGGCTATGGCTACACCTTC.